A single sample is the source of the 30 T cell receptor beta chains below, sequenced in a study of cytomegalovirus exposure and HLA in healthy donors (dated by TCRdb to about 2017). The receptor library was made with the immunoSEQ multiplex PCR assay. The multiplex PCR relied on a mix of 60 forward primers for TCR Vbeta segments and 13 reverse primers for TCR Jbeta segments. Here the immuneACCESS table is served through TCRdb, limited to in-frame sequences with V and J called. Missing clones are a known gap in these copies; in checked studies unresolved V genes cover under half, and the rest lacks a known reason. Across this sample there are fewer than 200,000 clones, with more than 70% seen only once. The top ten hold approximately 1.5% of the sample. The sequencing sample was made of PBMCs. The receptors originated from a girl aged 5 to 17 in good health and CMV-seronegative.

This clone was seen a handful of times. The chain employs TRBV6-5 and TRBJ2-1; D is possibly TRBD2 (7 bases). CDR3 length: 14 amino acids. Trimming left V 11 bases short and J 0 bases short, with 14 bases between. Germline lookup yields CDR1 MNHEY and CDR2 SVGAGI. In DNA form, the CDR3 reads TGTGCCGCGGGGGCCTCAAGCTCCTACAATGAGCAGTTCTTC. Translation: CAAGASSSYNEQFF.

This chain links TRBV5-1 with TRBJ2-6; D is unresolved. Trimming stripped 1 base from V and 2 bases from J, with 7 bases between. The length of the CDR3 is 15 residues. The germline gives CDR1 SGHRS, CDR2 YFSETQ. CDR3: CASSLSRTGANVLTF. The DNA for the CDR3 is TGCGCCAGCAGCTTGAGCAGGACTGGGGCCAACGTCCTGACTTTC.

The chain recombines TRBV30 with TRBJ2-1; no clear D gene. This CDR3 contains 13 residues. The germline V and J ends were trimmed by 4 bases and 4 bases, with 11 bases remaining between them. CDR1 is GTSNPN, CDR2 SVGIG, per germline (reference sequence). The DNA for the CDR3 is TGTGCCTGGAAAAGCGAGGAATACAATGAGCAGTTCTTC. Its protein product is CAWKSEEYNEQFF.

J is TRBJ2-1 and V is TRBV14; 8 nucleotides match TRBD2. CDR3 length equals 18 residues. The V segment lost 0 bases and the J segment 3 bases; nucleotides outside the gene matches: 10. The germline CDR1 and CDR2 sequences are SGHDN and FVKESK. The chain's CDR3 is CASSQEKRGGRFYNEQFF. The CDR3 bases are TGTGCCAGCAGCCAAGAAAAACGCGGGGGGCGGTTCTACAATGAGCAGTTCTTC.

The CDR3 loop reads CASSPIGGDTGELFF. The CDR3 coding sequence is TGTGCCAGCAGCCCCATCGGGGGGGACACCGGGGAGCTGTTTTTT. J is TRBJ2-2 and V is TRBV7-8; TRBD2 agrees at 8 bases. Germline V gene sequence: CDR1 SGHVS, CDR2 FQNEAQ. CDR3 size: 15 residues. V shed 5 bases, J shed 3 bases, and the junction held 5 bases outside the gene matches.

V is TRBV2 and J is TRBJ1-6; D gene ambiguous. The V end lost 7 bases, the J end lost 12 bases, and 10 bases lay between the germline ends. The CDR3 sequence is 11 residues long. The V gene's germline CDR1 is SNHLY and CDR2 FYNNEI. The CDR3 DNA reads TGTGCCAGCAAGAGTTTATTACCCCTCCACTTT. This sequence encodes CASKSLLPLHF.

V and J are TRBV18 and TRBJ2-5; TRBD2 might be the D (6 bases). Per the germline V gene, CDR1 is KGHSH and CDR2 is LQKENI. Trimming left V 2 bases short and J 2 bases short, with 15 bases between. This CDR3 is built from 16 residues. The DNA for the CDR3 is TGTGCCAGCTCACCAAGGGCAGGGAGGAGTCAAGAGACCCAGTACTTC. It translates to CASSPRAGRSQETQYF.

The CDR3 spells CASSSTGIPHTEAFF. CDR3 DNA sequence: TGTGCCAGTAGCAGTACAGGGATCCCGCACACTGAAGCTTTCTTT. V and J are TRBV19 and TRBJ1-1, with a weak D call TRBD1 (6 bases). This CDR3 region has 15 residues. The germline CDR1 and CDR2 sequences are LNHDA and SQIVND (reference sequence). V was cut by 6 bases and J by 3 bases, with 17 bases left in between.

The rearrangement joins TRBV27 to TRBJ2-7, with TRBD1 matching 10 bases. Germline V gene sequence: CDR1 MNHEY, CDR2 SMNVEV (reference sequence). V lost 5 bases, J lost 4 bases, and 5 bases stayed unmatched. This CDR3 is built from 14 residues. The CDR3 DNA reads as TGTGCCAGCAGTCTGTGGACAGGGGGGTACGAGCAGTACTTC. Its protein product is CASSLWTGGYEQYF.

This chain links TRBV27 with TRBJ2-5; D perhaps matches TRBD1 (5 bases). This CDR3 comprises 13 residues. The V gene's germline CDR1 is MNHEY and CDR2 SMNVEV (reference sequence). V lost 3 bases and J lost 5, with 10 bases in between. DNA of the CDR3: TGTGCCAGCAGTTTGCCAGGGCTCGAGACCCAGTACTTC. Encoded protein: CASSLPGLETQYF.

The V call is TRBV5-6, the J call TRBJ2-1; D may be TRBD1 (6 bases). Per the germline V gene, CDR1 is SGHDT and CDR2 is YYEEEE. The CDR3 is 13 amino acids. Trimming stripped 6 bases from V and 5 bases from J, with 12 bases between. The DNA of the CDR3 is TGTGCCAGCACGTCAGGGGTTCACAATGAGCAGTTCTTC. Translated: CASTSGVHNEQFF.

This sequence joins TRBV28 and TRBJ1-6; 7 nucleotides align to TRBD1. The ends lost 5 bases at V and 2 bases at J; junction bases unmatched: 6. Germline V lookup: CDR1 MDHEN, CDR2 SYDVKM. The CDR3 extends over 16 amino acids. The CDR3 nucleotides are TGTGCCAGCAGTCCATACAGGGGCACCTATAATTCACCCCTCCACTTT. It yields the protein CASSPYRGTYNSPLHF.

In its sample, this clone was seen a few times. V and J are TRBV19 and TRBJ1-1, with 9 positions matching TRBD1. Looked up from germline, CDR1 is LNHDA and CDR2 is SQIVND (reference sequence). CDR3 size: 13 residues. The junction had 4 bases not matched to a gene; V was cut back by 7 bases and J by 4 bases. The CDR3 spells CASMGQGATEAFF. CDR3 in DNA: TGTGCCAGTATGGGACAGGGAGCCACTGAAGCTTTCTTT.

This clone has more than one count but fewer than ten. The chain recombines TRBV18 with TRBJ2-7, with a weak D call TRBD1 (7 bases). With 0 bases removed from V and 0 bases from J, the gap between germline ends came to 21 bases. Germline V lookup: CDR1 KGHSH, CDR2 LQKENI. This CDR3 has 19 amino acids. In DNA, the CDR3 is TGTGCCAGCTCACCACCTCTGGCAGGGGGAGGTAGTAGCTCCTACGAGCAGTACTTC. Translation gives CASSPPLAGGGSSSYEQYF.

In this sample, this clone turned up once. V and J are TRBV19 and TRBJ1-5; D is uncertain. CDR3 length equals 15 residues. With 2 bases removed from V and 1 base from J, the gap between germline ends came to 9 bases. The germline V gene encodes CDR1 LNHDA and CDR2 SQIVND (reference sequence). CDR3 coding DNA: TGTGCCAGTAGTATATTCCCCGTGAGCAATCAGCCCCAGCATTTT. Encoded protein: CASSIFPVSNQPQHF.

The CDR3 bases are TGCGCCAGCAGCTTGATTCGCCACCAGGGGGAGACCCAGTACTTC. It yields the protein CASSLIRHQGETQYF. The chain has TRBV5-1 and TRBJ2-5, with a possible D match to TRBD1 (6 bases). The CDR3 runs 15 residues. Trimming left V 1 base short and J 5 bases short, with 15 bases between. Germline V gene lookup returns CDR1 SGHRS and CDR2 YFSETQ. The variable domain in full, completed from reference TRBV5-1 and TRBJ2-5, reads KAGVTQTPRYLIKTRGQQVTLSCSPISGHRSVSWYQQTPGQGLQFLFEYFSETQRNKGNFPGRFSGRQFSNSRSEMNVSTLELGDSALYLCASSLIRHQGETQYFGPGTRLLVL.

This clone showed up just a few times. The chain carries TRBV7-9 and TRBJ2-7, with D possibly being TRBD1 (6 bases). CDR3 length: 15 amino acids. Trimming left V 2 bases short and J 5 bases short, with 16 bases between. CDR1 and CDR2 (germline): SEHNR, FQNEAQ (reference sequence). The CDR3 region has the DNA TGTGCCAGCAGCTTAATCGGCGGACAGTACAACGAGCAGTACTTC. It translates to CASSLIGGQYNEQYF. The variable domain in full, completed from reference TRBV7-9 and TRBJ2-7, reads DTGVSQNPRHKITKRGQNVTFRCDPISEHNRLYWYRQTLGQGPEFLTYFQNEAQLEKSRLLSDRFSAERPKGSFSTLEIQRTEQGDSAMYLCASSLIGGQYNEQYFGPGTRLTVT.

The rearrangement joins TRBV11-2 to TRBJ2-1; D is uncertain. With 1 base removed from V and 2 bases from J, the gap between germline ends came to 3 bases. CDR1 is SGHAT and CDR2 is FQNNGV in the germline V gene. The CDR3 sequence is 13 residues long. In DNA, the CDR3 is TGTGCCAGCAGCTTAGCCACCTACAATGAGCAGTTCTTC. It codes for CASSLATYNEQFF.

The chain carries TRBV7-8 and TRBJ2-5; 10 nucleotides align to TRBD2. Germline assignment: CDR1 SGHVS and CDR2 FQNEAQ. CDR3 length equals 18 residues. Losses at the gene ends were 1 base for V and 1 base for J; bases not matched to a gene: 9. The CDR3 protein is CASSLESPGLALQETQYF. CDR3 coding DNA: TGTGCCAGCAGCTTAGAAAGTCCGGGACTAGCGCTCCAAGAGACCCAGTACTTC.

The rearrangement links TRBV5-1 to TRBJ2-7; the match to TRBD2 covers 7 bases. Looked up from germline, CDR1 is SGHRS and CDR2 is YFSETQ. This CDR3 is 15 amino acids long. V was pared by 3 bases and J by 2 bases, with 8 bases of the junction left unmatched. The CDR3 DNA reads TGCGCCAGCAGCTCGACTAGCAGTGTCGCCTACGAGCAGTACTTC. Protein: CASSSTSSVAYEQYF.

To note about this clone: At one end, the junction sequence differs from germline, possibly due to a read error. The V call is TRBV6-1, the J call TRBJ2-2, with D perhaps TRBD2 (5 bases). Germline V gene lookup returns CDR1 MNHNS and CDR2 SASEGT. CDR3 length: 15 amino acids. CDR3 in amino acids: CASSERAGLTGELFF. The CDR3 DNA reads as TGTGCCAGCAGTGAACGGGCAGGCCTCACCGGGGAGCTGTTTTTC.

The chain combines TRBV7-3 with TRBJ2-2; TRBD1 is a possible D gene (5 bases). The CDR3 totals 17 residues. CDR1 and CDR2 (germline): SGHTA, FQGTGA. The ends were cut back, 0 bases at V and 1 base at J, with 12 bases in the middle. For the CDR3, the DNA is TGTGCCAGCAGCTTAACTCTTCAGCAGGGGAACACCGGGGAGCTGTTTTTT. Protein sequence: CASSLTLQQGNTGELFF.

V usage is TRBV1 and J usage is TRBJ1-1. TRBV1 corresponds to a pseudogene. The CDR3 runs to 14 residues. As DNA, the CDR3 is TGCACCAGCAGCCAAGATGAGCTGAACACTGAAGCTTTCTTT. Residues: CTSSQDELNTEAFF.

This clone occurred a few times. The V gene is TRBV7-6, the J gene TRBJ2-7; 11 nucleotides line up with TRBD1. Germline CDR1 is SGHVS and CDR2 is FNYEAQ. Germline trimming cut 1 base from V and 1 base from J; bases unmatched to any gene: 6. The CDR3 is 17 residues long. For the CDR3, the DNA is TGTGCCAGCAGCTTAGGATTGGGACAGGGGGTTTCCTACGAGCAGTACTTC. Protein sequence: CASSLGLGQGVSYEQYF.

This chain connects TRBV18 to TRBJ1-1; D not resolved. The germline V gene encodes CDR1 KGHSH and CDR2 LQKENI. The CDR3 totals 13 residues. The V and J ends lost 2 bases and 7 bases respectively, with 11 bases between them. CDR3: CASSPSSQYEAFF. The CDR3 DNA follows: TGTGCCAGCTCACCATCGTCTCAGTATGAAGCTTTCTTT.

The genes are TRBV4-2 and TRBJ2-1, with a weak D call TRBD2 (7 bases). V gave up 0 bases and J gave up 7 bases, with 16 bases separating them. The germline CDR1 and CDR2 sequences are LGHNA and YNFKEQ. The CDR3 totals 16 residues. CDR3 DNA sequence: TGTGCCAGCAGCCAAGATCAGGCGGGGGCCGCTAATGAGCAGTTCTTC. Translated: CASSQDQAGAANEQFF.

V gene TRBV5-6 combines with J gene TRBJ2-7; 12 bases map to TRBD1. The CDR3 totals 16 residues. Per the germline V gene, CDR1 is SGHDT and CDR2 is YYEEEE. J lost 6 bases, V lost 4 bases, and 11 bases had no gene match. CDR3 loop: CASSEGMGTGGGEQYF. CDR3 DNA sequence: TGTGCCAGCAGCGAGGGAATGGGGACAGGGGGCGGCGAGCAGTACTTC.

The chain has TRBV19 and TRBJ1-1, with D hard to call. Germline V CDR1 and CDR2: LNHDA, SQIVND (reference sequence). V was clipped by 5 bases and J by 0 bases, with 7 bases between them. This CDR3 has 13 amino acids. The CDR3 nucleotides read TGTGCCAGTAGTTGGCGGGTGAACACTGAAGCTTTCTTT. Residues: CASSWRVNTEAFF.

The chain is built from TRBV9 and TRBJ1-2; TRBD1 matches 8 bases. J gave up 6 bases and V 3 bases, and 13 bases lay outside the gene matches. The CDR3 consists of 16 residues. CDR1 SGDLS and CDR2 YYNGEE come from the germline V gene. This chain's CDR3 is CASSGTTRGRHDGYTF. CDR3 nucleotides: TGTGCCAGCAGCGGAACTACCAGGGGGCGCCATGATGGCTACACCTTC.

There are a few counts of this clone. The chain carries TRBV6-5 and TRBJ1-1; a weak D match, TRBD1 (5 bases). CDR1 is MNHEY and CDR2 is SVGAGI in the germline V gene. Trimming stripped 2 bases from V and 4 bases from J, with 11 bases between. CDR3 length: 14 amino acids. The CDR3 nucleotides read TGTGCCAGCAGTTACGGCAGGGTGTCCACTGAAGCTTTCTTT. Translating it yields CASSYGRVSTEAFF.